The entry below describes one TCR beta chain. Its antigen is not identified. TCRdb keeps only in-frame clones here, not all; method: immunoSEQ multiplex PCR. The repertoire consists of 76,000 or so clones, with roughly nine tenths occurring once and the leading ten covering 10% to 15%. This specimen belongs to a study of OX40 agonist ivuxolimab in advanced cancers. On the study more broadly: Patient treatment consisted of intravenous ivuxolimab administration every 2 weeks at 0.01 to 10 mg/kg. Study-level points and caveats: Doses of 0.1 to 3.0 mg/kg were accompanied by clonal expansion of CD4+ and CD8+ blood T cells by week 6.

Germline V gives CDR1 SNHLY, CDR2 FYNNEI. The ends lost 4 bases at V and 2 bases at J; junction bases unmatched: 12. The CDR3 sequence is 17 residues long. The sequences come from CD4+ or CD8+ T cells sorted from blood, collected in a trial of the OX40 agonist ivuxolimab. The chain combines TRBV2 with TRBJ2-3; TRBD1 matches at 7 bases. This TCR came from an adult with an advanced solid tumor such as melanoma, head and neck, liver or kidney cancer. The CDR3 here is CASSGIHTGQYTDTQYF. The CDR3 nucleotides are TGTGCCAGCAGTGGTATCCATACGGGACAGTACACAGATACGCAGTATTTT.